Following are 10 T cell receptor beta chains from one sample sequenced in a study of shared clonotypes between healthy human individuals (dated by TCRdb to the early 2020s). Library construction relied on the immunoSEQ multiplex PCR assay. In its TCRdb copy, this immuneACCESS table keeps in-frame sequences only and misses some clones. Where compared with another copy, unresolved V genes explain less than half of these, and the others have no known cause. For this sample there are over a million clones; 78% appear just once. The ten biggest clones cover 0.6% to 0.75% of the sample. Sequenced sample: memory CD4+ T cells from PBMCs. According to the study, the label for this sample's cell subset or site signals: CD45RA-negative fraction. These receptors were collected from a man in his late teens or twenties in good health. Some clones in this sample may be carry-over from other donors' samples.

CDR3 in amino acids: CASSGAINQPQHF. The CDR3 DNA follows: TGTGCCAGCAGCGGGGCCATAAATCAGCCCCAGCATTTT. V gene TRBV7-2 combines with J gene TRBJ1-5; D possibly corresponds to TRBD1 (5 bases). Deletions cut 5 bases from V and 4 bases from J, with 9 bases between. The length of the CDR3 is 13 residues. Germline-derived CDR1 and CDR2 are SGHTA and FQGNSA.

The gene calls are TRBV6-1 and TRBJ1-5, with 8 positions matching TRBD1. The germline V gene has CDR1 MNHNS and CDR2 SASEGT. Germline trimming cut 7 bases from V and 3 bases from J; bases unmatched to any gene: 5. The CDR3 runs 14 residues. CDR3 in amino acids: CASTRGQANQPQHF. The CDR3 nucleotides are TGTGCCAGCACCCGGGGACAGGCCAATCAGCCCCAGCATTTT.

This clone was counted at least ten times. Other DNA sequences from this sample encode an identical CDR3 as well. The genes are TRBV5-1 and TRBJ2-3; D is uncertain. CDR3 length: 13 residues. The V end was cut by 0 bases, the J end by 1 base, with 3 bases between. Germline lookup yields CDR1 SGHRS and CDR2 YFSETQ. The CDR3 here is CASSLEGTDTQYF. CDR3 coding DNA: TGCGCCAGCAGCTTGGAAGGCACAGATACGCAGTATTTT.

The chain links TRBV7-9 to TRBJ1-1; TRBD1 is a possible D gene (5 bases). Trimming removed 3 bases from V and 4 bases from J, with 12 bases in between. The CDR3 has 14 residues. Germline assignment: CDR1 SEHNR and CDR2 FQNEAQ (reference sequence). Written as DNA, the CDR3 is TGTGCCAGCAGCTTCCCCGGGGGAGCCACTGAAGCTTTCTTT. It codes for CASSFPGGATEAFF.

As for this clone: A read error may account for a junction end that differs from germline. The chain links TRBV18 to TRBJ1-1; TRBD1 matches at 11 bases. The CDR3 runs 17 residues. CDR1 and CDR2 (germline): KGHSH, LQKENI. The CDR3 is CGSSPRGQGASSTEAFF. CDR3 in DNA: TGTGGCAGCTCACCCCGAGGACAGGGGGCGAGTAGTACTGAAGCTTTCTTT.

The chain carries TRBV27 and TRBJ1-5; D is unclear. Germline CDR1 MNHEY, CDR2 SMNVEV (reference sequence). The CDR3 length is 13 residues. Trimming shortened V by 6 bases and J by 2 bases, and 8 bases separated the two germline ends. The CDR3 nucleotides read TGTGCCAGCAGCCTACAGCGCAATCAGCCCCAGCATTTT. Translation: CASSLQRNQPQHF.

This clone has a single count. The V gene is TRBV28, the J gene TRBJ2-5; the match to TRBD2 covers 9 bases. J gave up 5 bases and V 4 bases, and 11 bases lay outside the gene matches. Germline values: CDR1 MDHEN, CDR2 SYDVKM. CDR3 length: 16 residues. CDR3 DNA: TGTGCCAGCAGTTCCCCCGTAGCGGGAGTCCGTGAGACCCAGTACTTC. Its translation is CASSSPVAGVRETQYF.

The rearrangement links TRBV27 to TRBJ2-1; 7 bases agree with TRBD1. The CDR3 has 19 residues. V shed 2 bases and J 4 bases; nucleotides not matched to a gene: 17. Germline CDR1 reads MNHEY; CDR2 reads SMNVEV (reference sequence). The DNA for the CDR3 is TGTGCCAGCAGTTTAATTATTTGGGCAGGGGGTCTACGATACAATGAGCAGTTCTTC. Amino acids: CASSLIIWAGGLRYNEQFF.

This clone was detected only a few times. The chain carries TRBV4-1 and TRBJ1-2; D is unclear. CDR3 length equals 14 residues. Trimming took 0 bases from V and 6 from J, leaving 11 bases between them. Germline V gene sequence: CDR1 MGHRA, CDR2 YSYEKL. In DNA form, the CDR3 reads TGCGCCAGCAGCCAAGATAGACGAGGAAATGGCTACACCTTC. Translated, it gives CASSQDRRGNGYTF.

In its sample, this clone was seen a few times. The J gene is TRBJ1-3, the V gene TRBV4-2; D gene unclear. V was cut by 4 bases and J by 0 bases, with 13 bases left in between. This CDR3 contains 16 residues. Germline lookup yields CDR1 LGHNA and CDR2 YNFKEQ. For the CDR3, the DNA is TGTGCCAGCAGCCTATCCTTTCCGAGCTCTGGAAACACCATATATTTT. Its protein is CASSLSFPSSGNTIYF.